The clone carrying this TCR beta chain is a singleton in its sample. What it binds is unknown. The length of the CDR3 is 17 residues. CDR1 and CDR2 (germline): MNHNS, SASEGT. Trimming shortened V by 0 bases and J by 6 bases, and 19 bases separated the two germline ends. This sample was taken from a study of long-term antiretroviral therapy in people with HIV. Study-wide points: Pre-ART clonal expansion yielded clones that dominated the repertoire at all time points.

Survey level was the resolution at which the v3.0 immunoSEQ assay ran. The assay was immunoSEQ multiplex PCR, and TCRdb's table has in-frame clones only and misses some. The data contain around 26,000 clones, about 80% of them singletons. The input for sequencing was unsorted PBMCs, taken 1.1 years before starting antiretroviral therapy. The V and J genes are TRBV6-1 and TRBJ2-3; D remains ambiguous. The sequence was obtained from a woman aged 25 to 45 with HIV. CDR3 nucleotides: TGTGCCAGCAGTGAAGCGGCGATCTCCGACCCAAGTGATACGCAGTATTTT. Its translation is CASSEAAISDPSDTQYF.